This TCR beta chain was sequenced for a study of T cells expressing NK-cell markers. The germline CDR1 and CDR2 sequences are DFQATT and SNEGSKA (reference sequence). The CDR3 length is 15 residues. About this clonotype itself: What it binds is unknown.

The study, taken as a whole, reports: Each of over 5 donors carried dominant NKG2C+ clonotypes accounting for about 1.0-7.0% of CD8+ T cells.

Reanalyzing the 5' RACE reads, TCRdb keeps one entry per CDR3 protein, without DNA. The sample's table shows approximately 380,000 distinct CDR3 sequences. The genes are TRBV20-1 and TRBJ2-3; TCRdb names TRBD1, which stays unverified in the absence of DNA. The receptor's source is a man between 18 and 69 years old in good health. The specimen sequenced was blood T cells: a sorted CD56 or NKG2C T cell subset, CD4+ or CD8+ T cells, or bulk PBMC T cells (not recorded which). CDR3 region: CSAKVQGTSTDTQYF.